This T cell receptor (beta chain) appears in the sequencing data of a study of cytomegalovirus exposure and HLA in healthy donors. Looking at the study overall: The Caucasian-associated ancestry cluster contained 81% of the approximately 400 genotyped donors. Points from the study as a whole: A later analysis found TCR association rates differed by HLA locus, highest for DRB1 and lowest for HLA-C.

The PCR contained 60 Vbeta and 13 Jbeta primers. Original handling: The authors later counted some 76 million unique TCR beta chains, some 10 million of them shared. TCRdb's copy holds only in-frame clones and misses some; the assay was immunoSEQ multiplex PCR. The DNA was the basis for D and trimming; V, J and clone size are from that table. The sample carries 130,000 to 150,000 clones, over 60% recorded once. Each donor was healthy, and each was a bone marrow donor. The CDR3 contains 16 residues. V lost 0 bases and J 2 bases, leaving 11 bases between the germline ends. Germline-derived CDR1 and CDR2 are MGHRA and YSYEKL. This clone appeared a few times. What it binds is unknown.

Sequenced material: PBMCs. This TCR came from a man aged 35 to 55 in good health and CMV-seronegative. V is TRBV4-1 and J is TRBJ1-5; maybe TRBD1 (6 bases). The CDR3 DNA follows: TGCGCCAGCAGCCAAGACCCCTCAGGGGGCAATCAGCCCCAGCATTTT. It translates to CASSQDPSGGNQPQHF.